Each of the 3 T cell receptor beta chains below was sequenced from the same sample in a study of blood T cell repertoires in COVID-19. The assay was immunoSEQ multiplex PCR, and TCRdb's table has in-frame clones only and misses some. The sample lists approximately 210,000 clones; about 88% were seen once. The specimen was peripheral blood. The origin of the receptors is a human donor in a cohort sampled during active COVID-19.

V gene TRBV25-1 combines with J gene TRBJ2-6; no firm D call. V was cut by 8 bases and J by 0 bases, with 8 bases left in between. CDR1 MGHDK and CDR2 SYGVNS come from the germline V gene. This CDR3 is 14 amino acids long. The CDR3 DNA reads TGTGCCAGCGGAGCTGCCTCTGGGGCCAACGTCCTGACTTTC. It codes for CASGAASGANVLTF.

The chain recombines TRBV6-5 with TRBJ1-4, with a possible D match to TRBD1 (6 bases). CDR3 length: 14 residues. The germline V gene has CDR1 MNHEY and CDR2 SVGAGI. Trimming removed 6 bases at V and 5 bases at J, with 13 bases between. This chain's CDR3 is CASRKTGPNEKLFF. In DNA, the CDR3 is TGTGCCAGCAGAAAAACAGGGCCGAATGAAAAACTGTTTTTT.

The gene calls are TRBV9 and TRBJ2-5; 9 nucleotides agree with TRBD2. Unmatched junction bases numbered 11, after V lost 4 bases and J lost 7 bases. Germline V gives CDR1 SGDLS, CDR2 YYNGEE. The length of the CDR3 is 15 residues. Written as DNA, the CDR3 is TGTGCCAGCAGCCTCGAAGCGGGAGGCCATGCGACCCAGTACTTC. Its translation: CASSLEAGGHATQYF.